The rows below give T cell receptor beta chains drawn from one sample of a study of cytomegalovirus exposure and HLA in healthy donors. This table comes from immunoSEQ multiplex PCR, and its TCRdb copy is limited to in-frame clones, with some not included. The sample gives 150,000 to 200,000 clones, 80% of which show up once; approximately 6.8% is in the top ten. The sequencing input was PBMCs. The receptors originated from a man between 25 and 39 years old in good health and CMV-seropositive. CDR3s include the opening cysteine and the closing phenylalanine or tryptophan. Fields, in order: J gene, V gene, D gene, clone size, CDR3 length, CDR3 DNA, CDR3 protein. The D gene is left open where the match is weak. The size field is filled for only some rows; it gives once, few, many or a size class.

TRBJ2-3,TRBV5-6,-,-,14,TGTGCCAGCAGCTTAGGTCAGGGGCGGAATACGCAGTATTTT,CASSLGQGRNTQYF
TRBJ1-5,TRBV15,-,-,18,TGTGCCACCAGCAGAGGGGGGGGCGCGAGGTATAGCAATCAGCCCCAGCATTTT,CATSRGGGARYSNQPQHF
TRBJ2-7,TRBV5-4,TRBD2,-,15,TGTGCCAGCAGCTTGGGACTAGCGGAATCCTACGAGCAGTACTTC,CASSLGLAESYEQYF
TRBJ2-7,TRBV5-1,TRBD2,-,15,TGCGCCAGCAATAGGGGCGGGAGCCCTACCTACGAGCAGTACTTC,CASNRGGSPTYEQYF
TRBJ2-2,TRBV15,-,-,15,TGTGCCACCAGCAGAGTAGCGGTTAACACCGGGGAGCTGTTTTTT,CATSRVAVNTGELFF
TRBJ2-7,TRBV9,TRBD1,-,13,TGTGCCAGAGAGACAGGGTGTTACTACGAGCAGTACTTC,CARETGCYYEQYF
TRBJ2-2,TRBV14,TRBD1,few,16,TGTGCCAGCAGCCAAAGACAGGGCATTTTTGGCGGGGAGCTGTTTTTT,CASSQRQGIFGGELFF
TRBJ2-7,TRBV7-6,-,-,14,TGTGCCAGCAGCTTATCGGAGACAGTCTACGAGCAGTACTTC,CASSLSETVYEQYF
TRBJ1-5,TRBV2,TRBD1,-,16,TGTGCCAGCAGTGATAGGGGTCAGGGGGCGGGTCAGCCCCAGCATTTT,CASSDRGQGAGQPQHF
TRBJ1-2,TRBV30,-,few,15,TGTGCCTGGAGTGTACAGGCAGGGTCTCGGTATGGCTACACCTTC,CAWSVQAGSRYGYTF
TRBJ1-3,TRBV4-1,TRBD1,once,17,TGCGCCAGCAGCCACCCAGACAGGGTAGACTCTGGAAACACCATATATTTT,CASSHPDRVDSGNTIYF
TRBJ2-1,TRBV19,-,-,15,TGTGCCAGTAGTATAGAAACGGTCTCCTACAATGAGCAGTTCTTC,CASSIETVSYNEQFF
TRBJ2-1,TRBV29-1,-,-,10,TGCAGCGCCCTAGGCTTTGAGCAGTTCTTC,CSALGFEQFF
TRBJ1-5,TRBV30,TRBD1,-,14,TGTGCCTGGAGAGGACAGGGGAACAATCAGCCCCAGCATTTT,CAWRGQGNNQPQHF
TRBJ2-6,TRBV11-2,-,-,19,TGTGCCAGCACCAACCCATGGGGCAGGGCTCTCTCTGGGGCCAACGTCCTGACTTTC,CASTNPWGRALSGANVLTF
TRBJ1-5,TRBV7-2,TRBD1,once,15,TGTGCCAGCAGCTTAGAGAGGGGACAGTCTCAGCCCCAGCATTTT,CASSLERGQSQPQHF
TRBJ1-2,TRBV6-1,-,-,15,TGTGCCAGCAGGGATCCGTTTGCACAGTCCTATGGCTACACCTTC,CASRDPFAQSYGYTF
TRBJ2-1,TRBV29-1,TRBD2,-,12,TGCAGCGGGACTAGCCGGAAGAGTGAGCAGTTCTTC,CSGTSRKSEQFF
TRBJ2-7,TRBV7-9,-,few,15,TGTGCCAGCAGCTCCCGTGAGGGGGAAGTCTACGAGCAGTACTTC,CASSSREGEVYEQYF
TRBJ1-1,TRBV6-5,-,-,14,TGTGCCAGCACCCCACGGGGGGAGGCCACTGAAGCTTTCTTT,CASTPRGEATEAFF
TRBJ1-5,TRBV27,-,-,14,-,CASSSSGKNQPQHF
TRBJ2-7,TRBV28,TRBD1,-,17,TGTGCCAGCAGTTTCCGGGACAGGGGCGCGTGGTACTACGAGCAGTACTTC,CASSFRDRGAWYYEQYF
TRBJ1-1,TRBV27,-,few,16,TGTGCCAGCAGTTTAACCCTCAAGGGGATCAACACTGAAGCTTTCTTT,CASSLTLKGINTEAFF
TRBJ2-1,TRBV6-5,-,-,14,TGTGCCAGCAGTTACAAGAGGAGTTTCCGTGAGCAGTTCTTC,CASSYKRSFREQFF
TRBJ2-6,TRBV4-2,-,few,16,TGTGCCAGCAGCCAAGAAGAAGGGGCAGGGGCCAACGTCCTGACTTTC,CASSQEEGAGANVLTF
TRBJ2-7,TRBV5-4,TRBD2,-,17,TGTGCCAGCAGCTTGGCCTCGGAACTAGCGGGGTTCTACGAGCAGTACTTC,CASSLASELAGFYEQYF
TRBJ1-5,TRBV4-1,-,-,17,TGCGCCAGCAGCCAAGGACTTGTGGCCGGACTCAATCAGCCCCAGCATTTT,CASSQGLVAGLNQPQHF
TRBJ2-1,TRBV4-2,-,few,16,TGTGCCAGCAGCCCAGCGGATGGAGGGGTGGCCAATGAGCAGTTCTTC,CASSPADGGVANEQFF
TRBJ2-5,TRBV5-1,TRBD1,once,15,TGCGCCAGCAGCTTGGGGGACAGGGACCAAGAGACCCAGTACTTC,CASSLGDRDQETQYF
TRBJ1-5,TRBV6-6,-,few,14,TGTGCCAGCATGGTAACAGGCACGAATCAGCCCCAGCATTTT,CASMVTGTNQPQHF
TRBJ2-1,TRBV16,-,-,13,TGTGCCAGCAGCCAATCCCCCGCGGATGAGCAGTTCTTC,CASSQSPADEQFF
TRBJ2-3,TRBV4-2,-,-,15,TGTGCCAGCAGCCTGTGGACACAGAGCACAGATACGCAGTATTTT,CASSLWTQSTDTQYF
TRBJ2-7,TRBV15,TRBD2,-,18,TGTGCCACCAGCAGAGAGGGAATTAGCGGGGGCCGCTCCTACGAGCAGTACTTC,CATSREGISGGRSYEQYF
TRBJ2-2,TRBV5-5,TRBD1,once,15,TGTGCCAGCAGCTCCCCGACAGGGATCACCGGGGAGCTGTTTTTT,CASSSPTGITGELFF
TRBJ2-5,TRBV4-1,TRBD1,-,15,TGCGCCAGCAGCCAAGGGCCTACAGGGGGGGAGACCCAGTACTTC,CASSQGPTGGETQYF
TRBJ2-7,TRBV5-1,-,-,14,TGCGCCAGCAGCTTCGACATCCGCTCCTACGAGCAGTACTTC,CASSFDIRSYEQYF
TRBJ1-1,TRBV19,-,-,13,TGTGCCAGTAGCCCGGGACTGGGCACTGAAGCTTTCTTT,CASSPGLGTEAFF
TRBJ1-2,TRBV27,-,once,13,TGTGCCTCAAAAGGGGGTTCTAACTATGGCTACACCTTC,CASKGGSNYGYTF
TRBJ2-3,TRBV5-1,TRBD2,-,16,TGCGCCAGCAGCTCACTAGCGGGAGGGCCGGTAGATACGCAGTATTTT,CASSSLAGGPVDTQYF
TRBJ1-1,TRBV19,TRBD1,-,16,TGTGCCAGTATCACACGTCCCGGGACAGGGGACACTGAAGCTTTCTTT,CASITRPGTGDTEAFF
TRBJ1-1,TRBV7-9,-,-,13,TGTGCCAGCAGCTTAGGACAGAACACTGAAGCTTTCTTT,CASSLGQNTEAFF
TRBJ2-7,TRBV4-1,TRBD2,-,15,TGCGCCAGCAGCCCTGGACTAGCGGGACCCTACGAGCAGTACTTC,CASSPGLAGPYEQYF
TRBJ2-2,TRBV5-4,TRBD2,-,16,TGTGCCAGCAGCTTACGACTAGCGCCGAACACCGGGGAGCTGTTTTTT,CASSLRLAPNTGELFF
TRBJ2-3,TRBV19,TRBD2,-,15,TGTGCCAGTACCCCCCGGCGGGAGTTGCCAGATACGCAGTATTTT,CASTPRRELPDTQYF
TRBJ1-5,TRBV7-9,-,-,13,TGTGCCAGCAGCTTAGATCCCTATCAGCCCCAGCATTTT,CASSLDPYQPQHF